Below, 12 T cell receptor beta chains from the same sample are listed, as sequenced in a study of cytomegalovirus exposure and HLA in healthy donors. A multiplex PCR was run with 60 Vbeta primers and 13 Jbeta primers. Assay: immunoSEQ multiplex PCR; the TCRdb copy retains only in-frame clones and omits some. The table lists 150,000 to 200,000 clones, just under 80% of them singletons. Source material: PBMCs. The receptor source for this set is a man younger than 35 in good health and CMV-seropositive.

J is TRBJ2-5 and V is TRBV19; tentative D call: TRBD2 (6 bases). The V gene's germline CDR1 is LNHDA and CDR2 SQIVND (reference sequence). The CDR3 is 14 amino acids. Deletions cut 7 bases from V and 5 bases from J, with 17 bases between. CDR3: CASMVRAGGETQYF. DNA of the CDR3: TGTGCCAGTATGGTCCGAGCGGGTGGGGAGACCCAGTACTTC.

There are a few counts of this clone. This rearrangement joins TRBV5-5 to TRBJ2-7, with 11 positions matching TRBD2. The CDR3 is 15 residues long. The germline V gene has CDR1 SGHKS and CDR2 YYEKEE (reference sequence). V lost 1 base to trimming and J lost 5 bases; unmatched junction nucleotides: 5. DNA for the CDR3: TGTGCCAGCAGCTTGACTAGCGGGAGTTTCAACGAGCAGTACTTC. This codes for CASSLTSGSFNEQYF.

In nucleotides, the CDR3 is TGCGCCAGCAGTGAAAAAGTGGGGGGGCCAGATACGCAGTATTTT. This translates into CASSEKVGGPDTQYF. V usage is TRBV10-1 and J usage is TRBJ2-3, with D possibly being TRBD2 (7 bases). Germline CDR1 and CDR2: WNHNN and SYGVQD (reference sequence). Trimming stripped 3 bases from V and 4 bases from J, with 14 bases between. There are 15 residues in the CDR3.

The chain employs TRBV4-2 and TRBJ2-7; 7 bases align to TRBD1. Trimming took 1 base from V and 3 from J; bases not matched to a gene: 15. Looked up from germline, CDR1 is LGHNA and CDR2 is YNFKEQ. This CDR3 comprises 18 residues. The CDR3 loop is CASSQGLSLTGQHYEQYF. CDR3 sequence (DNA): TGTGCCAGCAGCCAAGGCTTGAGCTTGACAGGGCAGCACTACGAGCAGTACTTC.

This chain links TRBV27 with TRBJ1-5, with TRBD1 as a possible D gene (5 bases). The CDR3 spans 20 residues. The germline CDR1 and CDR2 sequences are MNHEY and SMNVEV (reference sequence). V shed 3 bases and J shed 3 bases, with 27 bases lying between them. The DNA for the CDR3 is TGTGCCAGCAGTTTTCTTTATGTGTTAAGGAATGGGGCCCCCAATCAGCCCCAGCATTTT. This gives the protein CASSFLYVLRNGAPNQPQHF.

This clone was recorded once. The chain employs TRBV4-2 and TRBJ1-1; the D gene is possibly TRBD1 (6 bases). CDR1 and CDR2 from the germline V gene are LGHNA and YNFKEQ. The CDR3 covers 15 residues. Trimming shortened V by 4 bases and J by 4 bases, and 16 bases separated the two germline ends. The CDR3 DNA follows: TGTGCCAGCAGCCCAACTCGACAGGCGGGCACTGAAGCTTTCTTT. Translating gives CASSPTRQAGTEAFF.

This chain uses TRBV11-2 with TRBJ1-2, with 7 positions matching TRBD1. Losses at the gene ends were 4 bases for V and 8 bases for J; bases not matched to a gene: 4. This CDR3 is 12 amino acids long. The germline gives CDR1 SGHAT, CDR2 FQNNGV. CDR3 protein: CASSSGGRGYTF. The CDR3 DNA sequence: TGTGCCAGCAGCTCAGGGGGACGGGGCTACACCTTC.

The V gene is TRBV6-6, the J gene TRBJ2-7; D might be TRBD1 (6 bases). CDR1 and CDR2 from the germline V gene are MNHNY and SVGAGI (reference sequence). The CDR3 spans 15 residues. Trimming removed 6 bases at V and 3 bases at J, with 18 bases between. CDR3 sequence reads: CASRTTGSLIYEQYF. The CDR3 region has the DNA TGTGCCAGCAGAACTACAGGGAGCCTCATCTACGAGCAGTACTTC.

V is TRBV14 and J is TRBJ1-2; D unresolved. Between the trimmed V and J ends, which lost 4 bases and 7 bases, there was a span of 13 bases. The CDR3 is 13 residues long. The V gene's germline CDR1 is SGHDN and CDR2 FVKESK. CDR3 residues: CASSLSRSGGYTF. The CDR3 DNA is TGTGCCAGCAGCCTAAGCCGATCCGGTGGCTACACCTTC. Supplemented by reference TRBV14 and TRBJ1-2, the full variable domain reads EAGVTQFPSHSVIEKGQTVTLRCDPISGHDNLYWYRRVMGKEIKFLLHFVKESKQDESGMPNNRFLAERTGGTYSTLKVQPAELEDSGVYFCASSLSRSGGYTFGSGTRLTVV.

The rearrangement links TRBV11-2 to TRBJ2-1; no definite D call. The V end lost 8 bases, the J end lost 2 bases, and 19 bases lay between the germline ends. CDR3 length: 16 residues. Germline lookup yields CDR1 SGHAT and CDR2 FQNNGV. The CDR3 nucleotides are TGTGCCAGCTTCCTTGGCTTTGGGCCGACCTACAATGAGCAGTTCTTC. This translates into CASFLGFGPTYNEQFF.

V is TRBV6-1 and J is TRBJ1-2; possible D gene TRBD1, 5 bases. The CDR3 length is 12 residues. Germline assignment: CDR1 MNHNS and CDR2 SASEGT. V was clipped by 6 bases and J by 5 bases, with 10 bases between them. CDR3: CASSGTFYGYTF. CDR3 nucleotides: TGTGCCAGCAGCGGGACTTTTTATGGCTACACCTTC.

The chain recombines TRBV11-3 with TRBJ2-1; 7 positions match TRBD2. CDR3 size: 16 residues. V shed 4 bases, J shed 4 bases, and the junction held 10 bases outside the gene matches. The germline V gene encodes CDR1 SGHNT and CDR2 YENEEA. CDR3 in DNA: TGTGCCAGCAGCTCCCGTTCTAGCGGTGAATACAATGAGCAGTTCTTC. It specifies CASSSRSSGEYNEQFF.